These 26 T cell receptor beta chains came from one sample sequenced in a study of blood T cell repertoires in COVID-19. The data were produced by immunoSEQ multiplex PCR, yet TCRdb's version contains in-frame clones alone and is incomplete. The table shows some 50,000 clones, with approximately 81% occurring only once. The specimen was peripheral blood. These receptors all come from a man aged 45-65 years with acute or convalescent COVID-19.

The V gene is TRBV6-1, the J gene TRBJ1-1, with D unresolved. CDR1 and CDR2 (germline): MNHNS, SASEGT. Trimming took off 2 bases at V and 3 bases at J, with 10 bases between the two ends. The CDR3 loop spans 14 amino acids. This chain's CDR3 is CASSEPGRDTEAFF. The CDR3 DNA is TGTGCCAGCAGTGAACCGGGAAGGGACACTGAAGCTTTCTTT.

The chain employs TRBV7-8 and TRBJ2-1; 15 bases are a match to TRBD2. V lost 8 bases and J lost 8; bases outside the gene matches: 7. Germline-derived CDR1 and CDR2 are SGHVS and FQNEAQ. The CDR3 spans 15 residues. The CDR3 spells CASRRTSGRVYEQFF. In nucleotides, the CDR3 is TGTGCCAGCCGCAGGACTAGCGGGAGGGTCTATGAGCAGTTCTTC.

This clone showed up just a few times. The chain couples TRBV5-1 to TRBJ2-1, with 7 bases lining up with TRBD2. V was pared by 2 bases and J by 2 bases, with 10 bases of the junction left unmatched. Germline values: CDR1 SGHRS, CDR2 YFSETQ. This CDR3 region has 17 residues. The CDR3 DNA follows: TGCGCCAGCAGCTTTAGATTGGAGCGGGGAGCCTACAATGAGCAGTTCTTC. This encodes CASSFRLERGAYNEQFF. The full variable domain, its missing parts supplied by reference TRBV5-1 and TRBJ2-1, is KAGVTQTPRYLIKTRGQQVTLSCSPISGHRSVSWYQQTPGQGLQFLFEYFSETQRNKGNFPGRFSGRQFSNSRSEMNVSTLELGDSALYLCASSFRLERGAYNEQFFGPGTRLTVL.

The chain recombines TRBV19 with TRBJ2-3; 7 nucleotides align to TRBD2. Per the germline V gene, CDR1 is LNHDA and CDR2 is SQIVND (reference sequence). The CDR3 sequence is 14 residues long. V trimming: 3 bases; J trimming: 2 bases; junction bases outside the gene matches: 2. The CDR3 loop is CASSIGLVTDTQYF. In DNA, the CDR3 is TGTGCCAGTAGTATTGGACTAGTCACAGATACGCAGTATTTT.

The chain uses TRBV6-2 or TRBV6-3 and TRBJ1-2; 11 bases are a match to TRBD1. The CDR3 runs 15 residues. V shed 4 bases and J 4 bases; nucleotides not matched to a gene: 5. Per germline, CDR1 MNHEY and CDR2 SVGEGT. CDR3 amino acids: CASSFRDRGIYGYTF. CDR3 in DNA: TGTGCCAGCAGTTTCCGGGACAGGGGGATCTATGGCTACACCTTC.

The J gene is TRBJ2-2, the V gene TRBV5-8, with 11 bases aligning to TRBD1. This CDR3 contains 18 residues. The germline CDR1 and CDR2 sequences are SGHTS and YDEGEE. V was clipped by 0 bases and J by 1 base; unmatched bases: 5. This chain's CDR3 is CASSLAGQGAMNTGELFF. CDR3 bases: TGTGCCAGCAGCTTGGCAGGACAGGGGGCTATGAACACCGGGGAGCTGTTTTTT.

The J gene is TRBJ2-5, the V gene TRBV15; 7 bases agree with TRBD2. CDR1 is LNHNV and CDR2 is YYDKDF in the germline V gene (reference sequence). There are 12 residues in the CDR3. The ends lost 8 bases at V and 3 bases at J; junction bases unmatched: 3. The CDR3 DNA is TGTGCCACCTGCCGGGGGGAAGAGACCCAGTACTTC. Its translation: CATCRGEETQYF. The full variable domain, in which reference TRBV15 and TRBJ2-5 provide the parts outside the CDR3, is DAMVIQNPRYQVTQFGKPVTLSCSQTLNHNVMYWYQQKSSQAPKLLFHYYDKDFNNEADTPDNFQSRRPNTSFCFLDIRSPGLGDTAMYLCATCRGEETQYFGPGTRLLVL.

This rearrangement joins TRBV28 to TRBJ1-1; unclear D gene. V shed 5 bases and J shed 3 bases, with 13 bases lying between them. CDR1 and CDR2 from the germline V gene are MDHEN and SYDVKM. This CDR3 has 14 residues. The CDR3 DNA reads as TGTGCCAGCAGTATCCCTTACAGAGACACTGAAGCTTTCTTT. Residues: CASSIPYRDTEAFF.

This clone has just one count. The rearrangement uses TRBV27 and TRBJ2-1; D unresolved. With 3 bases removed from V and 5 bases from J, the gap between germline ends came to 8 bases. Germline V gene data show CDR1 as MNHEY and CDR2 as SMNVEV (reference sequence). The CDR3 spans 13 residues. The CDR3 sequence: CASSFTRNNEQFF. CDR3 nucleotides: TGTGCCAGCAGTTTCACAAGAAACAATGAGCAGTTCTTC.

The chain is built from TRBV5-4 and TRBJ2-1; 8 bases map to TRBD1. The CDR3 sequence is 16 residues long. Losses at the gene ends were 0 bases for V and 1 base for J; bases not matched to a gene: 3. Looked up from germline, CDR1 is SGHNT and CDR2 is YYREEE (reference sequence). CDR3 sequence: CASSLAGTGSYNEQFF. CDR3 nucleotides: TGTGCCAGCAGCTTGGCCGGGACAGGATCCTACAATGAGCAGTTCTTC.

J is TRBJ1-1 and V is TRBV30; no clear D. In germline, CDR1 is GTSNPN, CDR2 SVGIG (reference sequence). Trimming took off 4 bases at V and 11 bases at J, with 17 bases between the two ends. There are 12 residues in the CDR3. The CDR3 bases are TGTGCCTGGACCTTACGGGGTAGAGGGGCTTTCTTT. Its protein is CAWTLRGRGAFF.

The chain joins TRBV16 to TRBJ1-4; unclear D gene. Germline assignment: CDR1 KGHSY and CDR2 FQNENV. Trimming removed 5 bases from V and 0 bases from J, with 16 bases in between. The CDR3 runs to 17 residues. CDR3 region: CASSANRGAATNEKLFF. The CDR3 DNA reads TGTGCCAGCAGCGCAAATCGCGGTGCAGCAACTAATGAAAAACTGTTTTTT.

The chain carries TRBV28 and TRBJ2-1; the match to TRBD2 covers 11 bases. Germline-derived CDR1 and CDR2 are MDHEN and SYDVKM. The trim removed 6 bases at V and 1 base at J, leaving 2 bases unmatched. The CDR3 totals 15 residues. The DNA of the CDR3 is TGTGCCAGCAGACGGACTAGCGGGTCCTACAATGAGCAGTTCTTC. This sequence encodes CASRRTSGSYNEQFF.

The V call is TRBV7-9, the J call TRBJ2-3; 9 bases fit TRBD1. Germline loops: CDR1 SEHNR, CDR2 FQNEAQ (reference sequence). This CDR3 has 16 amino acids. With 5 bases clipped from V and 0 bases from J, the junction kept 6 bases outside the gene matches. The CDR3 spells CASSRKGQGSTDTQYF. As DNA, the CDR3 is TGTGCCAGCAGCCGAAAGGGACAGGGAAGCACAGATACGCAGTATTTT.

The chain links TRBV28 to TRBJ1-4; D not resolved. The CDR3 sequence is 11 residues long. Germline lookup yields CDR1 MDHEN and CDR2 SYDVKM. Trimming cost V 5 bases and J 4 bases, with 2 bases left between them. CDR3 nucleotides: TGTGCCAGCAGTCATAATGAAAAACTGTTTTTT. It specifies CASSHNEKLFF.

The J gene is TRBJ2-7, the V gene TRBV5-1; weak D call: TRBD2 (6 bases). Germline-derived CDR1 and CDR2 are SGHRS and YFSETQ. CDR3 size: 17 residues. Trimming removed 3 bases at V and 0 bases at J, with 19 bases between. The CDR3 region has the DNA TGCGCCAGCAGCTCACCACCGGGACTCGACTTCTCCTACGAGCAGTACTTC. It translates to CASSSPPGLDFSYEQYF. The full variable domain, in which reference TRBV5-1 and TRBJ2-7 provide the parts outside the CDR3, is KAGVTQTPRYLIKTRGQQVTLSCSPISGHRSVSWYQQTPGQGLQFLFEYFSETQRNKGNFPGRFSGRQFSNSRSEMNVSTLELGDSALYLCASSSPPGLDFSYEQYFGPGTRLTVT.

The chain carries TRBV5-4 and TRBJ2-3; no firm D call. With 0 bases removed from V and 3 bases from J, the gap between germline ends came to 8 bases. Germline V lookup: CDR1 SGHNT, CDR2 YYREEE (reference sequence). The length of the CDR3 is 14 residues. CDR3 sequence: CASSLGVATDTQYF. The CDR3 coding sequence is TGTGCCAGCAGCTTGGGAGTAGCAACAGATACGCAGTATTTT.

The rearrangement uses TRBV1 and TRBJ2-3; whether TRBD2, the table's D call, matches the DNA was not checked. TRBV1 has pseudogene status. There are 18 residues in the CDR3. The CDR3 protein is CTSSHQLRLAAYLDTQYF. The CDR3 nucleotides are TGCACCAGCAGCCATCAACTTCGACTAGCGGCGTATTTAGATACGCAGTATTTT.

Remarks on this clone: Within the sample, other DNA sequences also encode this same CDR3. The rearrangement uses TRBV4-2 and TRBJ2-4; 7 positions match TRBD1. The V gene's germline CDR1 is LGHNA and CDR2 YNFKEQ. CDR3 length: 15 amino acids. V dropped 0 bases and J dropped 5; count of bases not matched to a gene: 4. DNA for the CDR3: TGTGCCAGCAGCCAAGAGAGGGGGCGGGAAAACATTCAGTACTTC. It translates to CASSQERGRENIQYF.

This chain connects TRBV19 to TRBJ2-3; D may be TRBD2 (5 bases). The CDR3 covers 17 residues. The germline CDR1 and CDR2 sequences are LNHDA and SQIVND (reference sequence). The V end lost 3 bases, the J end lost 0 bases, and 16 bases lay between the germline ends. CDR3 sequence (DNA): TGTGCCAGTAGTATCCAGATCTCTAGGACTAGCACAGATACGCAGTATTTT. This codes for CASSIQISRTSTDTQYF.

This chain connects TRBV6-2 or TRBV6-3 to TRBJ1-6, with D hard to call. CDR3 size: 16 residues. Germline CDR1 MNHEY, CDR2 SVGEGT. V was trimmed by 2 bases and J by 5 bases, leaving 13 bases between them. CDR3 amino acids: CASSYPPRRNNSPLHF. The DNA for the CDR3 is TGTGCCAGCAGTTACCCTCCTAGGAGGAATAATTCACCCCTCCACTTT.

CDR3 coding DNA: TGTGCCAGCAGCCAAGACGGACTAGGGAATGAGCAGTTCTTC. Its translation: CASSQDGLGNEQFF. The V call is TRBV14, the J call TRBJ2-1, with 7 positions matching TRBD2. Trimming at V came to 0 bases and at J to 7 bases, leaving 3 bases not matched to a gene. The germline V gene encodes CDR1 SGHDN and CDR2 FVKESK. The CDR3 has 14 amino acids.

This sequence joins TRBV24-1 and TRBJ2-2; 9 bases align to TRBD2. Germline values: CDR1 KGHDR, CDR2 SFDVKD. V lost 1 base, J lost 1 base, and 9 bases stayed unmatched. The CDR3 loop spans 19 amino acids. CDR3 DNA sequence: TGTGCCACCAGTGATTTCGGTACAAAAGCGGGAGGGAACACCGGGGAGCTGTTTTTT. Protein product: CATSDFGTKAGGNTGELFF.

The genes are TRBV10-2 and TRBJ2-7; the D gene is possibly TRBD1 (5 bases). CDR3 length equals 14 residues. The V gene's germline CDR1 is WSHSY and CDR2 SAAADI. The V gene lost 2 bases and the J gene lost 3 bases, with 11 bases spanning the gap. The CDR3: CASSEGAGFYEQYF. Written as DNA, the CDR3 is TGCGCCAGCAGTGAGGGGGCAGGGTTCTACGAGCAGTACTTC.

The rearrangement links TRBV6-5 to TRBJ1-6, with D possibly matching TRBD1 (6 bases). Germline-derived CDR1 and CDR2 are MNHEY and SVGAGI. The V end was cut by 5 bases, the J end by 3 bases, with 11 bases between. CDR3 size: 15 residues. The CDR3 DNA reads as TGTGCCAGCAGTACCGGGACAAGCTATAATTCACCCCTCCACTTT. Residues: CASSTGTSYNSPLHF.

The V call is TRBV6-4, the J call TRBJ2-1; 9 bases align to TRBD1. The CDR3 has 14 residues. Per the germline V gene, CDR1 is MRHNA and CDR2 is SNTAGT. V lost 6 bases, J lost 6 bases, and 6 bases stayed unmatched. The CDR3 region is CASSPGTGRNEQFF. The CDR3 nucleotides read TGTGCCAGCAGCCCCGGGACAGGGCGCAATGAGCAGTTCTTC.